The text below deals with one T cell receptor beta chain. This specimen belongs to a study of sequential checkpoint blockade in melanoma. The wider study: Each arm's sequence ended with maintenance nivolumab.

This table comes from immunoSEQ multiplex PCR, and its TCRdb copy is limited to in-frame clones, with some not included. Seen here are under 25,000 clones, around 78% observed once, and the top ten hold roughly 20%. Treatment noted: randomized to nivolumab then ipilimumab (arm A) or the reverse (arm B). No patient had prior DNA-damaging chemotherapy. From thawed PBMCs, live CD3+CD8+ cells negative for CD19 and CD56 were sorted. The source is a human donor with melanoma. This specimen was CD8+ T cells sorted from blood (inferred from file names), taken from a patient given nivolumab and ipilimumab in sequence.

CDR3 sequence reads: CASSRRTTAPHEQYF. The DNA of the CDR3 is TGTGCCAGCAGCAGAAGAACGACAGCCCCCCACGAGCAGTACTTC. The gene calls are TRBV27 and TRBJ2-7; weak D call: TRBD1 (5 bases). V lost 6 bases to trimming and J lost 5 bases, with 20 bases between them. Germline CDR1 and CDR2: MNHEY and SMNVEV (reference sequence). The CDR3 contains 15 residues.